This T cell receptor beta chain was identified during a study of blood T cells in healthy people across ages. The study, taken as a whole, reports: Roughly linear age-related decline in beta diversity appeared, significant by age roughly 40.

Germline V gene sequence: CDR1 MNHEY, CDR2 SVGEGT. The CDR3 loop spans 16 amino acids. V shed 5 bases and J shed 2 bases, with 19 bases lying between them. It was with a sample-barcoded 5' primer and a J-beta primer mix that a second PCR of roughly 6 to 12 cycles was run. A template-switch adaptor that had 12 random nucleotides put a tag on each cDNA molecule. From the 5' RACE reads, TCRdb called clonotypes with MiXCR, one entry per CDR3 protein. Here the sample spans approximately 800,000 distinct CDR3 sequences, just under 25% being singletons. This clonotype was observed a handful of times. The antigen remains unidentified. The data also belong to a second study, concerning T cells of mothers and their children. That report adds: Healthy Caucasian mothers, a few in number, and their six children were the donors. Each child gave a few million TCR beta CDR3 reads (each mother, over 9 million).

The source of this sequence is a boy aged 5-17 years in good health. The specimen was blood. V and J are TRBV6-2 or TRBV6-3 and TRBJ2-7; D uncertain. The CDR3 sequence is CASSRNRTPIPYEQYF. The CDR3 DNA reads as TGTGCCAGCAGTCGAAACCGGACCCCTATCCCCTACGAGCAGTACTTC.